This T cell receptor (beta chain) was observed in a study of blood T cells in healthy people across ages. General observations from the study: The percentage of naive T cells correlated strongly with TCR beta diversity. Getting older went along with TCR beta diversity per million T cells dropping roughly linearly.

A note on this clonotype: The antigen is not known.

PCR was performed a second time for roughly 7 to 11 cycles using a sample-barcoded 5' primer and a J-beta primer mix. One entry per CDR3 protein results from TCRdb running MiXCR on the 5' RACE reads. The data contain roughly 1 million distinct CDR3 sequences, under 30% of them singletons. The CDR3 length is 14 residues. With 3 bases removed from V and 4 bases from J, the gap between germline ends came to 12 bases. These data were likewise used in another study, on T cells of mothers and their children. From that second work: The authors added sample barcodes and 2-4 random nucleotides using the M1S primer of the second PCR. The study found slightly higher but non-significant overlap in related versus unrelated mother-child pairs.

Specimen: blood. V is TRBV12-3 or TRBV12-4 and J is TRBJ1-2; D call uncertain. The sequence was collected from a girl aged 2-9 years in good health. The CDR3 loop is CASSFAGFSYGYTF. In DNA form, the CDR3 reads TGTGCCAGCAGTTTCGCGGGGTTCAGCTATGGCTACACCTTC.